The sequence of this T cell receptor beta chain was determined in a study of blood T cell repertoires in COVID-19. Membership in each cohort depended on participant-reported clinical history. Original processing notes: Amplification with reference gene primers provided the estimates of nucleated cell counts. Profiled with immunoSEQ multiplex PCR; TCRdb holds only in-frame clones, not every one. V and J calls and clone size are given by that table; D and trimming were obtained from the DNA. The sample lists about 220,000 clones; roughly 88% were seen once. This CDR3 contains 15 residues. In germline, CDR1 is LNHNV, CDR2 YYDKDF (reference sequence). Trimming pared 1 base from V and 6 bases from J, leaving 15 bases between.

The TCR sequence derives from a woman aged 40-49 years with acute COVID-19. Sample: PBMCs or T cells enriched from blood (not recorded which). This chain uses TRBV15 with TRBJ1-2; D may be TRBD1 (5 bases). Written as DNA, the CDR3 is TGTGCCACCAGCAGAGCGGAGAGCAGGGTAGATGGCTACACCTTC. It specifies CATSRAESRVDGYTF.